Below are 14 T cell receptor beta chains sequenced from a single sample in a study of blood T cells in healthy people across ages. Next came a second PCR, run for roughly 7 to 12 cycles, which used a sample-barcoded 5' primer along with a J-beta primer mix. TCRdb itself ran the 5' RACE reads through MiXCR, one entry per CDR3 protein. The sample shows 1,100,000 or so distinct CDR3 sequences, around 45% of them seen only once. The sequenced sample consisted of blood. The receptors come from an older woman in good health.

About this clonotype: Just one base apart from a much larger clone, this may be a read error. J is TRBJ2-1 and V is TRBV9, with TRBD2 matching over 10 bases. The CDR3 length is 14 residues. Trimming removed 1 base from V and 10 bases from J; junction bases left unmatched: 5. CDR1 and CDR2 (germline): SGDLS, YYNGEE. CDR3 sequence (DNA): TGTGCCAGCAGCGTACGACTAGCGGGCAAGGAGCAGTTCTTC. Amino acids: CASSVRLAGKEQFF.

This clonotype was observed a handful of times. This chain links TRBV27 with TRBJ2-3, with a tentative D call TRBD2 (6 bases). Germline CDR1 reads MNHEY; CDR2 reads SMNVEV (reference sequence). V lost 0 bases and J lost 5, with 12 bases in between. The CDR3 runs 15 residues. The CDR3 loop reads CASSLSAVGGDTQYF. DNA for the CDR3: TGTGCCAGCAGTTTATCGGCCGTGGGAGGAGATACGCAGTATTTT.

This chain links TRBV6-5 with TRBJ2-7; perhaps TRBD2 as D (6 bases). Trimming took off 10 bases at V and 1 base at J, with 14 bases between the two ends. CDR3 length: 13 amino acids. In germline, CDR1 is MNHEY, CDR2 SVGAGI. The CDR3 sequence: CATQGGDSYEQYF. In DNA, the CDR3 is TGTGCCACCCAAGGAGGGGATTCCTACGAGCAGTACTTC.

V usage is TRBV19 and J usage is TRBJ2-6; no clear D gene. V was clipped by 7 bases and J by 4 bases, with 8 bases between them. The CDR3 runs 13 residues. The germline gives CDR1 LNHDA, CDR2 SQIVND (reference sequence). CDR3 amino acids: CASKVAGANVLTF. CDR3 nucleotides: TGTGCCAGTAAAGTGGCCGGGGCCAACGTCCTGACTTTC.

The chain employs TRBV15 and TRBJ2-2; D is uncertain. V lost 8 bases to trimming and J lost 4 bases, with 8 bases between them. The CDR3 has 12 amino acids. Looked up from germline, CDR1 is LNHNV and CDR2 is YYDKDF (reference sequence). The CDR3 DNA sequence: TGTGCCACCGGGAAGAGCACCGGGGAGCTGTTTTTT. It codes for CATGKSTGELFF.

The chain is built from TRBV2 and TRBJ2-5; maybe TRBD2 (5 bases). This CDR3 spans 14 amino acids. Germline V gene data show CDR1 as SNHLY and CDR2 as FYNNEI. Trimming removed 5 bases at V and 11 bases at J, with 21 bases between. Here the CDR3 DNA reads TGTGCCAGCAGTCCACGGGCGGCTCGGGATGAGCAGTACTTC. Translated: CASSPRAARDEQYF.

The CDR3 sequence: CASSYSTSGRVDEQFF. DNA of the CDR3: TGTGCCAGCAGTTACAGTACTAGCGGGAGGGTGGATGAGCAGTTCTTC. The chain has TRBV2 and TRBJ2-1, with 13 nucleotides matching TRBD2. The CDR3 covers 16 residues. V lost 5 bases and J lost 8; bases outside the gene matches: 9. CDR1 and CDR2 (germline): SNHLY, FYNNEI.

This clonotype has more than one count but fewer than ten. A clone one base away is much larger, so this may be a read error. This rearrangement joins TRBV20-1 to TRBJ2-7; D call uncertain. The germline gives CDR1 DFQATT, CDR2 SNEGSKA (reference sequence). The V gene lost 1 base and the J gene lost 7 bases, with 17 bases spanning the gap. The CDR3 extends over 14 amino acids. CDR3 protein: CSARAPNPRNEQYF. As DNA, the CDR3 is TGCAGTGCTAGAGCCCCTAATCCGAGGAATGAGCAGTACTTC.

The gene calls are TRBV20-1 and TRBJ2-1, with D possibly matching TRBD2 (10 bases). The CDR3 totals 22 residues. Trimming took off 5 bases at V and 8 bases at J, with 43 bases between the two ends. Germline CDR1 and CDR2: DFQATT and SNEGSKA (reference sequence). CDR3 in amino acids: CSAPGTGLGIAGGPRTFDEQFF. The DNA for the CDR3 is TGCAGTGCTCCCGGGACAGGGTTGGGGATAGCGGGAGGCCCAAGGACCTTCGATGAGCAGTTCTTC.

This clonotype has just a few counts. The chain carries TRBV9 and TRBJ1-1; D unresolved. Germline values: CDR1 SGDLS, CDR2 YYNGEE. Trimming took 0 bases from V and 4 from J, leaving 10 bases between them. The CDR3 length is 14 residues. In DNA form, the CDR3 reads TGTGCCAGCAGCGTAGACGAGGGCGTCACTGAAGCTTTCTTT. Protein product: CASSVDEGVTEAFF.

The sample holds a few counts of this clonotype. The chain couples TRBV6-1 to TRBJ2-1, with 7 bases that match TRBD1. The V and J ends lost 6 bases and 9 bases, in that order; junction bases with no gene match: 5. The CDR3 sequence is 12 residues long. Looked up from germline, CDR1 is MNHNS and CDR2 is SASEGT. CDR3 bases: TGTGCCAGCAGGGCAGGGGGTTTTGAGCAGTTCTTC. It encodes CASRAGGFEQFF.

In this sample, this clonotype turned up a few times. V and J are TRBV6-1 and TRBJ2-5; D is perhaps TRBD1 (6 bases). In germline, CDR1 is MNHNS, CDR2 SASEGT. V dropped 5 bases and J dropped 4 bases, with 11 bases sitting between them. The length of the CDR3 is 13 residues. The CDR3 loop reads CASSRRTVETQYF. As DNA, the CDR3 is TGTGCCAGCAGTAGAAGGACAGTAGAGACCCAGTACTTC.

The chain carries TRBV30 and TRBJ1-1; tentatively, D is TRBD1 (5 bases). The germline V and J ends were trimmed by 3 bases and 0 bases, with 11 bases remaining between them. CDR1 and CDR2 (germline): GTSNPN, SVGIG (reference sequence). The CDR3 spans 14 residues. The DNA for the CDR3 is TGTGCCTGGAGATTAGGGGACGTGAACACTGAAGCTTTCTTT. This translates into CAWRLGDVNTEAFF. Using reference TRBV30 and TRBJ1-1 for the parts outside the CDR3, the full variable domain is SQTIHQWPATLVQPVGSPLSLECTVEGTSNPNLYWYRQAAGRGLQLLFYSVGIGQISSEVPQNLSASRPQDRQFILSSKKLLLSDSGFYLCAWRLGDVNTEAFFGQGTRLTVV.

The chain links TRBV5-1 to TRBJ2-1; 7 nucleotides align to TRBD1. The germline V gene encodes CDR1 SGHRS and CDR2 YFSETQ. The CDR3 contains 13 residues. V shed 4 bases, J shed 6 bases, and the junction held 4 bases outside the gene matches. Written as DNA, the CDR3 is TGCGCCAGCAGCCGGCGACAGGGCAATGAGCAGTTCTTC. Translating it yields CASSRRQGNEQFF.